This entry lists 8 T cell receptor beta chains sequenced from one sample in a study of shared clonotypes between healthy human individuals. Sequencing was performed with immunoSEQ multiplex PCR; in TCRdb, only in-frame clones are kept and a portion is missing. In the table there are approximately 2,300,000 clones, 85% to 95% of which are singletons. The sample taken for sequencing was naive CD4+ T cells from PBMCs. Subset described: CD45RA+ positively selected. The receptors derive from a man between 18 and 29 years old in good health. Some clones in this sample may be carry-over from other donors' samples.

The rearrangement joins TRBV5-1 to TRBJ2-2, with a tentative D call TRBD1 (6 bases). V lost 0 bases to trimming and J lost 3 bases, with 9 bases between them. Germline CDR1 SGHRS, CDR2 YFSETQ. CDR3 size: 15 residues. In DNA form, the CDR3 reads TGCGCCAGCAGCTTGGGGGGGCTCGACACCGGGGAGCTGTTTTTT. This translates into CASSLGGLDTGELFF.

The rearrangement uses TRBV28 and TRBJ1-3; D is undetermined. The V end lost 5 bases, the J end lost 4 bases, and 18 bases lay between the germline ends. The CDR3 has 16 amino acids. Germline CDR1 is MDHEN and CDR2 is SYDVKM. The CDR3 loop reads CASSGGDGKPGNTIYF. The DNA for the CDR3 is TGTGCCAGCAGTGGAGGTGATGGTAAGCCCGGAAACACCATATATTTT.

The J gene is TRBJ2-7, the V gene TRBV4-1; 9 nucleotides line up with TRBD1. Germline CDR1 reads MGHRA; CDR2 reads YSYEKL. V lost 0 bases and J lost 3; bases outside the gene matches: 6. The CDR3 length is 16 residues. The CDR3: CASSQERRDRVYEQYF. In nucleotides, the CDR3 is TGCGCCAGCAGCCAAGAAAGAAGGGACAGGGTCTACGAGCAGTACTTC.

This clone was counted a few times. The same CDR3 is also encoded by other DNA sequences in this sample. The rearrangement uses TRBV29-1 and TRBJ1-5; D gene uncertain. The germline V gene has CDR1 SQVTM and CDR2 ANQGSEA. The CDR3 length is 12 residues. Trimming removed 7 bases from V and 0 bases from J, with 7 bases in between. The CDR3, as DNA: TGCAGCGCCCGCTATAGCAATCAGCCCCAGCATTTT. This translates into CSARYSNQPQHF.

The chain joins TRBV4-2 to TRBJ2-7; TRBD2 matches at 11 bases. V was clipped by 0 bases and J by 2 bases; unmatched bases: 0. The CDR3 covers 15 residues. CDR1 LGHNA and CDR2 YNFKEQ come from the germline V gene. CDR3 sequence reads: CASSQEGLAAYEQYF. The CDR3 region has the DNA TGTGCCAGCAGCCAAGAGGGACTAGCGGCCTACGAGCAGTACTTC.

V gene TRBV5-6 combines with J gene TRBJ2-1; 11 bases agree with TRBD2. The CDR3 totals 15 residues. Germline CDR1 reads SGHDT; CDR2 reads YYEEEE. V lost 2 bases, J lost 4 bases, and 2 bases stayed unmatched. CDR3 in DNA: TGTGCCAGCAGCTTCGGGACTAGCGGATACAATGAGCAGTTCTTC. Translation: CASSFGTSGYNEQFF.

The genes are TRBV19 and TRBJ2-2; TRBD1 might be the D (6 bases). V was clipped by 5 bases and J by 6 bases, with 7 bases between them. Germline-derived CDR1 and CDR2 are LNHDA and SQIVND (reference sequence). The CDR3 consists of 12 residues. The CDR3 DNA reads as TGTGCCAGTAGTCAGGGGCCCGGGGAGCTGTTTTTT. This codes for CASSQGPGELFF.

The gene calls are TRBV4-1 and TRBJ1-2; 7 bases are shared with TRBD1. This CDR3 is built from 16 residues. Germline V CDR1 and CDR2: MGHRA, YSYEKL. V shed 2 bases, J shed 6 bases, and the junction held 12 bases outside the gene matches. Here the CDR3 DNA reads TGCGCCAGCAGCCAATTAGGGAGAGGGGGCTCTAATGGCTACACCTTC. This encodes CASSQLGRGGSNGYTF.